These T cell receptor beta chains were read from a single sample in a study of CD8 T cells in Susac syndrome. TCRdb redid the calling of the immunoSEQ multiplex PCR reads with MiXCR, one entry per CDR3 protein. The sample records around 170,000 distinct CDR3 sequences, roughly nine tenths being singletons. The sequencing input was CD4+ T cells from PBMCs. The receptors were gathered from a human donor in good health. Both conserved end residues are part of each CDR3. A D gene is named only where the DNA matches it firmly. Expanded clones are given a class, and other clones once, few, many or no size at all.

j_call d_call clone_size v_call cdr3_nt cdr3_aa
TRBJ2-2 - - TRBV5-4 TGTGCCAGCAGCTTGCCCAGTAGCACCGGGGAGCTGTTTTTT CASSLPSSTGELFF
TRBJ2-7 - - TRBV7-2 TGTGCCAGCAGCTTATTGGGCCTCTACGAGCAGTACTTC CASSLLGLYEQYF
TRBJ2-2 - - TRBV7-9 TGTGCCAGCAGCACCCTATACGCGAACACCGGGGAGCTGTTTTTT CASSTLYANTGELFF
TRBJ2-2 - once TRBV20-1 TGCAGTGCTAGGGGACGCAGGGTGGGGCTGAACACCGGGGAGCTGTTTTTT CSARGRRVGLNTGELFF
TRBJ1-4 TRBD1 - TRBV18 TGTGCCAGCTCACCTCCGACAGGGTTAAGTGAAAAACTGTTTTTT CASSPPTGLSEKLFF
TRBJ1-1 TRBD1 - TRBV7-9 TGTGCCAGCAGCTCTGGACAGGGGGCTTGGGGCACTGAAGCTTTCTTT CASSSGQGAWGTEAFF
TRBJ1-1 TRBD1 - TRBV30 TGTGCCTGGCATCCTCATACTGGCCCAGGGGGCTCCATGGAAGCTTTCTTT CAWHPHTGPGGSMEAFF
TRBJ2-3 - - TRBV24-1 TGTGCCACCACCGGAGGGGGGGCGAGCACAGATACGCAGTATTTT CATTGGGASTDTQYF
TRBJ2-7 - - TRBV7-3 TGTGCCAGCAGCCCTGGGCCGTCCAATGAGCAGTACTTC CASSPGPSNEQYF
TRBJ1-2 - - TRBV7-9 TGTGCCAGCAGCTCCGGACAGCTTAACTATGGCTACACCTTC CASSSGQLNYGYTF
TRBJ2-7 - - TRBV20-1 TGCAGTGCTAGAGATCGCAGGACTAACTACGAGCAGTACTTC CSARDRRTNYEQYF
TRBJ2-5 - - TRBV7-2 TGTGCCAGCAGCGCCCGCAAGGAGACCCAGTACTTC CASSARKETQYF
TRBJ2-7 - few TRBV12-3/TRBV12-4 TGTGCCAGCAGCAAGGGAGGCAACCTCTACGAGCAGTACTTC CASSKGGNLYEQYF
TRBJ2-5 TRBD2 - TRBV7-9 TGTGCCAGCAGCCAAGGCGGGGGGATGTTAGAGACCCAGTACTTC CASSQGGGMLETQYF
TRBJ2-3 - - TRBV29-1 TGCAGCGCCCCTGGCGGGAATACGCAGTATTTT CSAPGGNTQYF
TRBJ1-2 TRBD1 - TRBV7-8 TGTGCCAGCAGCTTAGAGGGACAGAGCTATGGCTACACCTTC CASSLEGQSYGYTF
TRBJ2-5 TRBD1 - TRBV6-2/TRBV6-3 TGTGCCAGCACCGCGATCACGGACAGGGGGTACCAAGAGACCCAGTACTTC CASTAITDRGYQETQYF
TRBJ1-3 - - TRBV12-3/TRBV12-4 TGTGCCAGCAGGGGGCTTGTCACCATATATTTT CASRGLVTIYF
TRBJ2-3 - - TRBV7-9 TGTGCCAGCAGCTTGTACGTTAGCACAGATACGCAGTATTTT CASSLYVSTDTQYF
TRBJ2-7 TRBD2 - TRBV6-2/TRBV6-3 TGTGCCAGCAGTTACTCGAGACTAGCGGGGGGCATCCCTTACGAGCAGTACTTC CASSYSRLAGGIPYEQYF
TRBJ1-2 - - TRBV21-1 TGTGCCAGCAGCGATGGGCCCACTCGCTACACCTTC CASSDGPTRYTF